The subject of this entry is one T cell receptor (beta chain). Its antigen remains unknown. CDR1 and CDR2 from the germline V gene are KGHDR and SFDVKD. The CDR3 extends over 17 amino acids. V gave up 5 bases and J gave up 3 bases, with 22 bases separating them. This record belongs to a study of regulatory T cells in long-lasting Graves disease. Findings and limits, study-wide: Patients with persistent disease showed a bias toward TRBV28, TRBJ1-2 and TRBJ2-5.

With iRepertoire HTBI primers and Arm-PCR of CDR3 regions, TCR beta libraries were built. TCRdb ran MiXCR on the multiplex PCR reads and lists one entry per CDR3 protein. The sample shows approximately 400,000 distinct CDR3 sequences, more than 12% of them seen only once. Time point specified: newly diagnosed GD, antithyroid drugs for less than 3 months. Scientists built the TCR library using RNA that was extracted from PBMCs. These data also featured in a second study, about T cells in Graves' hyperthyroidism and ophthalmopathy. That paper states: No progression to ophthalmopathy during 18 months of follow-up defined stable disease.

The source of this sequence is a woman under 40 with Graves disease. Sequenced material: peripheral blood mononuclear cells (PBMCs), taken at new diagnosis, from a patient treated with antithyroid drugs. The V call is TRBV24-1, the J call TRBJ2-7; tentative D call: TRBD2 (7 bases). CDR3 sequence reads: CATSVRGAPGVGYEQYF. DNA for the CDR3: TGTGCCACCAGTGTACGGGGGGCCCCAGGGGTCGGCTACGAGCAGTACTTC.